What follows are 21 T cell receptor beta chains derived from one specimen sequenced in a study of T cells expressing NK-cell markers. TCRdb reprocessed the 5' RACE reads and stores each CDR3 protein as one record, lacking DNA. The sample totals over 120,000 distinct CDR3 sequences. The sequencing input was blood T cells: a sorted CD56 or NKG2C T cell subset, CD4+ or CD8+ T cells, or bulk PBMC T cells (not recorded which). These receptors were collected from a man in his late teens or twenties in good health.

The J gene is TRBJ2-7, the V gene TRBV30; lacking DNA, the TRBD1 call made by TCRdb goes unchecked. CDR3 length: 14 amino acids. Germline assignment: CDR1 GTSNPN and CDR2 SVGIG (reference sequence). CDR3 sequence: CARRDPLESYEQYF.

The chain couples TRBV6-1 to TRBJ2-2; the D call from TCRdb, TRBD2, cannot be confirmed without DNA. This CDR3 region has 16 residues. Germline CDR1 MNHNS, CDR2 SASEGT. The CDR3 spells CASSRYVGGNTGELFF.

The chain couples TRBV7-8 to TRBJ2-3; TCRdb reports TRBD1, a call that lacks DNA to check it against. Germline V CDR1 and CDR2: SGHVS, FQNEAQ. The CDR3 covers 14 residues. CDR3 region: CASSAGPGGDTQYF.

The CDR3 region is CASSYGAVGYGYTF. This chain connects TRBV6-5 to TRBJ1-2; TCRdb returns TRBD1, unconfirmable since there is no DNA. The CDR3 is made up of 14 amino acids. Germline loops: CDR1 MNHEY, CDR2 SVGAGI.

The J gene is TRBJ1-6, the V gene TRBV4-2. The CDR3 consists of 19 residues. CDR1 and CDR2 (germline): LGHNA, YNFKEQ. CDR3 sequence reads: CASSQEYPKGLFTHSPLHF.

Here the CDR3 reads CASSAGSRDRRYSNQPQHF. The V call is TRBV25-1, the J call TRBJ1-5; TCRdb's D gene call, TRBD1, goes unchecked for lack of DNA. This CDR3 is built from 19 residues. The germline gives CDR1 MGHDK, CDR2 SYGVNS.

The chain has TRBV5-6 and TRBJ2-4; TCRdb's D call, TRBD2, is unchecked because there is no DNA. The CDR3 has 14 amino acids. Looked up from germline, CDR1 is SGHDT and CDR2 is YYEEEE. The CDR3 spells CASSFSPGADIQYF. Supplemented by reference TRBV5-6 and TRBJ2-4, the full variable domain reads DAGVTQSPTHLIKTRGQQVTLRCSPKSGHDTVSWYQQALGQGPQFIFQYYEEEERQRGNFPDRFSGHQFPNYSSELNVNALLLGDSALYLCASSFSPGADIQYFGAGTRLSVL.

This sequence joins TRBV3-1 and TRBJ2-1; checking the TCRdb D call of TRBD2 is not possible without DNA. The length of the CDR3 is 17 residues. Germline-derived CDR1 and CDR2 are LGHDT and YNNKEL (reference sequence). The CDR3: CASSQYGLAGGRSEQFF.

The chain carries TRBV6-2 or TRBV6-3 and TRBJ2-3; TCRdb calls TRBD2, which cannot be checked without DNA. CDR1 MNHEY and CDR2 SVGEGT come from the germline V gene. The CDR3 totals 17 residues. Here the CDR3 reads CASSYSGLAGITDTQYF.

The chain joins TRBV11-2 to TRBJ2-5; the D gene TCRdb calls, TRBD2, cannot be checked with no DNA. Germline-derived CDR1 and CDR2 are SGHAT and FQNNGV. This CDR3 region has 14 residues. This CDR3 is CASSITSGQETQYF.

This sequence joins TRBV29-1 and TRBJ2-2; TCRdb designates TRBD1, a call that cannot be tested without DNA. CDR3 length: 15 residues. Germline CDR1 and CDR2: SQVTM and ANQGSEA. The CDR3 spells CSVDSWSGEAGELFF.

The CDR3 reads CSVEEGLAGPRGYEQYF. V is TRBV29-1 and J is TRBJ2-7; absent DNA, TCRdb's TRBD2 call cannot be checked. The CDR3 is made up of 17 amino acids. Germline CDR1 and CDR2: SQVTM and ANQGSEA.

The chain combines TRBV19 with TRBJ2-1. The CDR3 contains 15 residues. CDR1 is LNHDA and CDR2 is SQIVND in the germline V gene (reference sequence). CDR3 residues: CASSTASSSYNEQFF.

This chain uses TRBV5-1 with TRBJ1-5. Germline V gene lookup returns CDR1 SGHRS and CDR2 YFSETQ. This CDR3 is 13 amino acids long. The CDR3 is CASSLEANQPQHF.

This chain links TRBV12-3 or TRBV12-4 with TRBJ2-1. The CDR3 loop spans 14 amino acids. CDR3: CASRAGGPNNEQFF.

This chain links TRBV7-2 with TRBJ2-2; TCRdb picks TRBD2, but there is no DNA to check that call. The CDR3 runs 16 residues. Germline V gene sequence: CDR1 SGHTA, CDR2 FQGNSA. The CDR3 loop reads CASSFVSGSLTGELFF.

The chain is built from TRBV19 and TRBJ2-7. The CDR3 is 13 amino acids. Germline V gene data show CDR1 as LNHDA and CDR2 as SQIVND (reference sequence). The CDR3 region is CASRERGSYEQYF.

This rearrangement joins TRBV5-6 to TRBJ1-5; the TCRdb D gene call, TRBD1, has no DNA to confirm it. This CDR3 has 15 amino acids. CDR1 and CDR2 (germline): SGHDT, YYEEEE. CDR3 loop: CASSGGTDFNQPQHF.

This sequence joins TRBV27 and TRBJ2-1; TCRdb lists TRBD2, though no DNA is available to test this call. The germline CDR1 and CDR2 sequences are MNHEY and SMNVEV (reference sequence). CDR3 size: 13 residues. The CDR3 protein is CASSFGTLNEQFF.

J is TRBJ2-3 and V is TRBV7-3; TCRdb returns TRBD1, unconfirmable since there is no DNA. CDR1 is SGHTA, CDR2 FQGTGA, per germline. This CDR3 contains 16 residues. Here the CDR3 reads CASSSETARGTDTQYF. The variable domain in full, with the rest retrieved from reference TRBV7-3 and TRBJ2-3, is GAGVSQTPSNKVTEKGKYVELRCDPISGHTALYWYRQSLGQGPEFLIYFQGTGAADDSGLPNDRFFAVRPEGSVSTLKIQRTERGDSAVYLCASSSETARGTDTQYFGPGTRLTVL.

V is TRBV28 and J is TRBJ2-1. The CDR3 sequence is 12 residues long. CDR1 and CDR2 from the germline V gene are MDHEN and SYDVKM. CDR3 loop: CASSPEANEQFF.